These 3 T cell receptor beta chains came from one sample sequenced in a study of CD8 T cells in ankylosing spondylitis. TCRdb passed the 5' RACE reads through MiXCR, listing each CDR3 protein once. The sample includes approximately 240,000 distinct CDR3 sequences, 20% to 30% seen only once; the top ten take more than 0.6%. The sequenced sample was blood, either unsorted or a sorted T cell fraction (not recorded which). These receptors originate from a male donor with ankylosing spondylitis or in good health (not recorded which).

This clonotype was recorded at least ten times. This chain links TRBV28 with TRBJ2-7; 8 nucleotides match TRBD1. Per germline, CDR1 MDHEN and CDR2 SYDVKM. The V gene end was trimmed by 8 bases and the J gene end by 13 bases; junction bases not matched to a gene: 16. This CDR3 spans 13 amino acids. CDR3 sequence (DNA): TGTGCCAGCTGTTCAACTCAGGGGGCTCGGGGTTACTTC. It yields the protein CASCSTQGARGYF. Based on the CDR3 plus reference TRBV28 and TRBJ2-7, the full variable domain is DVKVTQSSRYLVKRTGEKVFLECVQDMDHENMFWYRQDPGLGLRLIYFSYDVKMKEKGDIPEGYSVSREKKERFSLILESASTNQTSMYLCASCSTQGARGYFGPGTRLTVT.

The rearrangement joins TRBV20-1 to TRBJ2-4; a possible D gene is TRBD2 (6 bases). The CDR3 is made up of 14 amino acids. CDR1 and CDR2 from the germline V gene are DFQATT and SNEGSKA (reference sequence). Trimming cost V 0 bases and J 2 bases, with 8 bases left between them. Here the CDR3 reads CSARDRGTKNIQYF. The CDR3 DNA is TGCAGTGCTAGAGATCGGGGGACCAAAAACATTCAGTACTTC.

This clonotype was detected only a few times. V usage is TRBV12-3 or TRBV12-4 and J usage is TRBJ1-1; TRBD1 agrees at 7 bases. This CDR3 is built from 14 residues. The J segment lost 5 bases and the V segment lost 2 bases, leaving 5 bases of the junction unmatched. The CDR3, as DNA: TGTGCCAGCAGTTTAAAGGCAGGGGGGACTGAAGCTTTCTTT. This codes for CASSLKAGGTEAFF.